A single sample gave rise to the 13 T cell receptor beta chains below, sequenced in a study of control samples from healthy donors and cancer patients. Measured with immunoSEQ multiplex PCR; TCRdb has only the in-frame clones, and not every one. Altogether around 130,000 clones are present, roughly 86% being singletons, with the ten largest covering 6% to 9.5%. The sequenced sample was PBMCs. These receptors all come from a man between 45 and 60 years old with head and neck cancer.

V usage is TRBV29-1 and J usage is TRBJ1-4; TRBD1 is a possible D gene (6 bases). V lost 7 bases and J lost 4, with 19 bases in between. Germline loops: CDR1 SQVTM, CDR2 ANQGSEA. The CDR3 is 15 amino acids. Here the CDR3 reads CSAKSARGGNEKLFF. The CDR3 DNA sequence: TGCAGCGCTAAGTCCGCCAGGGGCGGTAATGAAAAACTGTTTTTT.

V and J are TRBV13 and TRBJ2-3, with 7 positions matching TRBD1. The junction had 5 bases not matched to a gene; V was cut back by 5 bases and J by 0 bases. Germline lookup yields CDR1 PRHDT and CDR2 FYEKMQ (reference sequence). This CDR3 region has 15 residues. The CDR3 nucleotides read TGTGCCAGCAGCCCCAGGGACAGAAGCACAGATACGCAGTATTTT. It translates to CASSPRDRSTDTQYF. Filled out from reference TRBV13 and TRBJ2-3, the complete variable domain reads AAGVIQSPRHLIKEKRETATLKCYPIPRHDTVYWYQQGPGQDPQFLISFYEKMQSDKGSIPDRFSAQQFSDYHSELNMSSLELGDSALYFCASSPRDRSTDTQYFGPGTRLTVL.

In this sample, this clone turned up a few times. J is TRBJ1-2 and V is TRBV2; D is possibly TRBD1 (6 bases). Per germline, CDR1 SNHLY and CDR2 FYNNEI. Trimming took off 7 bases at V and 11 bases at J, with 17 bases between the two ends. The CDR3 consists of 12 residues. The CDR3 spells CASTMEQGGYTF. In nucleotides, the CDR3 is TGTGCCAGCACCATGGAACAGGGAGGGTACACCTTC.

The chain links TRBV7-8 to TRBJ2-3; TRBD1 might be the D (6 bases). V lost 7 bases, J lost 6 bases, and 20 bases lay in between. Germline assignment: CDR1 SGHVS and CDR2 FQNEAQ. The CDR3 is 15 amino acids. The DNA for the CDR3 is TGTGCCAGCATCTCCAGGGGCTTACCCCGTGATACGCAGTATTTT. The encoded protein is CASISRGLPRDTQYF.

The V call is TRBV7-8, the J call TRBJ1-5; no definite D call. Between the trimmed V and J ends, which lost 3 bases and 5 bases, there was a span of 14 bases. The V gene's germline CDR1 is SGHVS and CDR2 FQNEAQ. The CDR3 has 15 amino acids. The CDR3 DNA reads TGTGCCAGCAGCTTCGACGCTGGCGGCTATCAGCCCCAGCATTTT. It is translated as CASSFDAGGYQPQHF. Together with reference TRBV7-8 and TRBJ1-5, the CDR3 gives the full variable domain: GAGVSQSPRYKVAKRGQDVALRCDPISGHVSLFWYQQALGQGPEFLTYFQNEAQLDKSGLPSDRFFAERPEGSVSTLKIQRTQQEDSAVYLCASSFDAGGYQPQHFGDGTRLSIL.

The chain uses TRBV6-5 and TRBJ2-1; D gene uncertain. V lost 0 bases and J lost 12, with 15 bases in between. CDR3 length equals 14 residues. Germline loops: CDR1 MNHEY, CDR2 SVGAGI. The CDR3 sequence is CASSYSSVGLGQFF. CDR3 nucleotide sequence: TGTGCCAGCAGTTACTCGTCGGTGGGGTTAGGGCAGTTCTTC.

This clone was seen more than once but under ten times. This chain joins TRBV19 and TRBJ1-5, with 7 bases that match TRBD1. In germline, CDR1 is LNHDA, CDR2 SQIVND (reference sequence). The V gene end was trimmed by 5 bases and the J gene end by 7 bases; junction bases not matched to a gene: 11. The CDR3 sequence is 15 residues long. Here the CDR3 DNA reads TGTGCCAGTAGTCTTCTAGACAGGGCTAGGCAGCCCCAGCATTTT. Protein sequence: CASSLLDRARQPQHF.

The chain carries TRBV14 and TRBJ2-2; D is unresolved. V was shortened by 0 bases and J by 5 bases, with 10 bases between the two germline ends. Germline V gene lookup returns CDR1 SGHDN and CDR2 FVKESK. The CDR3 length is 15 residues. CDR3: CASSQDTLTTGELFF. The CDR3 nucleotides read TGTGCCAGCAGCCAAGATACCCTTACTACCGGGGAGCTGTTTTTT.

This chain links TRBV6-4 with TRBJ2-3, with TRBD1 matching over 9 bases. The CDR3 length is 15 residues. J gave up 2 bases and V 3 bases, and 3 bases lay outside the gene matches. In germline, CDR1 is MRHNA, CDR2 SNTAGT. The CDR3 here is CASSEGQGPTDTQYF. CDR3 DNA sequence: TGTGCCAGCAGTGAGGGACAGGGTCCCACAGATACGCAGTATTTT.

This chain links TRBV4-1 with TRBJ1-2, with D possibly TRBD1 on 5 matching bases. This CDR3 comprises 15 residues. Deletions cut 1 base from V and 4 bases from J, with 13 bases between. Germline V gene data show CDR1 as MGHRA and CDR2 as YSYEKL. As DNA, the CDR3 is TGCGCCAGCAGCCAAGTCCAGGGAAATGGCTATGGCTACACCTTC. This sequence encodes CASSQVQGNGYGYTF.

The chain recombines TRBV25-1 with TRBJ2-2, with a possible D match to TRBD1 (6 bases). This CDR3 is 15 amino acids long. V lost 6 bases to trimming and J lost 0 bases, with 11 bases between them. CDR1 is MGHDK, CDR2 SYGVNS, per germline. Here the CDR3 reads CASSRDMSNTGELFF. CDR3 sequence (DNA): TGTGCCAGCAGCCGGGACATGTCGAACACCGGGGAGCTGTTTTTT.

The chain uses TRBV6-2 or TRBV6-3 and TRBJ1-2; maybe TRBD1 (5 bases). This CDR3 region has 14 residues. Germline CDR1 reads MNHEY; CDR2 reads SVGEGT. Trimming took 2 bases from V and 4 from J, leaving 11 bases between them. The CDR3 loop is CASSYRGTFYGYTF. The CDR3 region has the DNA TGTGCCAGCAGTTACAGGGGAACCTTCTATGGCTACACCTTC.

This chain links TRBV18 with TRBJ2-1; TRBD1 is a possible D gene (6 bases). The germline V and J ends were trimmed by 3 bases and 2 bases, with 14 bases remaining between them. CDR3 length: 16 residues. Germline assignment: CDR1 KGHSH and CDR2 LQKENI. CDR3 nucleotides: TGTGCCAGCTCACCTGCTACGGACAGTCCCTACAATGAGCAGTTCTTC. It is translated as CASSPATDSPYNEQFF.